These T cell receptor beta chains were read from a single sample in a study of radiotherapy plus CTLA-4 blockade in lung cancer. Sequenced by immunoSEQ multiplex PCR; TCRdb stores in-frame clones only, minus some. The data hold 40,000 to 50,000 clones, with 82% observed a single time. Material: peripheral blood, obtained from a patient treated with radiotherapy plus ipilimumab. These receptors all come from a human donor with non-small cell lung cancer who had stable disease on radiotherapy plus ipilimumab. The CDR3 runs from the conserved cysteine through the conserved F or W. D genes are given only for firm matches. Size is stated for part of the rows, as once, few or many counts, or as a class when the clone is expanded.

j_gene | v_gene | abundance | d_gene | CDR3aa | CDR3nt
TRBJ2-4 | TRBV4-3 | - | - | CASSQESGIQYF | TGCGCCAGCAGCCAAGAATCAGGGATACAGTACTTC
TRBJ1-2 | TRBV5-4 | once | - | CASSLVQGDGYTF | TGTGCCAGCAGCTTGGTTCAGGGTGATGGCTACACCTTC
TRBJ1-4 | TRBV18 | - | - | CASSPRGPGDNEKLFF | TGTGCCAGCTCACCACGAGGACCCGGGGATAATGAAAAACTGTTTTTT
TRBJ1-3 | TRBV28 | - | - | CASSLLFRKGGASGNTIYF | TGTGCCAGCAGTTTACTCTTCCGCAAAGGAGGGGCCTCTGGAAACACCATATATTTT
TRBJ1-1 | TRBV7-9 | - | TRBD1 | CASSLSGKTGMNTEAFF | TGTGCCAGCAGCTTATCGGGGAAGACAGGGATGAACACTGAAGCTTTCTTT
TRBJ1-1 | TRBV29-1 | - | TRBD1 | CSVEGTARATEAFF | TGCAGCGTTGAGGGGACAGCGAGAGCCACTGAAGCTTTCTTT
TRBJ2-7 | TRBV10-3 | - | TRBD1 | CAISPDRAVQYF | TGTGCCATCAGTCCTGACAGGGCTGTGCAGTACTTC
TRBJ1-2 | TRBV7-9 | - | - | CASSLGTGGNYGYTF | TGTGCCAGCAGCTTAGGTACGGGGGGCAACTATGGCTACACCTTC
TRBJ2-7 | TRBV14 | - | - | CASSQDGLSHEQYF | TGTGCCAGCAGCCAAGATGGACTTAGCCACGAGCAGTACTTC
TRBJ2-1 | TRBV27 | - | TRBD2 | CASSFGTSGRTEQFF | TGTGCCAGCAGTTTTGGGACTAGCGGGAGGACCGAGCAGTTCTTC
TRBJ1-2 | TRBV5-1 | - | TRBD1 | CASSSGQGAVGYGYTF | TGCGCCAGCAGCTCTGGACAGGGGGCGGTTGGCTATGGCTACACCTTC
TRBJ2-1 | TRBV19 | - | - | CASSIRERTYNEQFF | TGTGCCAGTAGTATAAGAGAGCGGACCTACAATGAGCAGTTCTTC
TRBJ2-3 | TRBV25-1 | - | TRBD1 | CASSDPGQPQGVTQYF | TGTGCCAGCAGTGACCCCGGCCAGCCCCAGGGGGTTACGCAGTATTTT
TRBJ2-5 | TRBV28 | - | - | CASPPSLRGDVETQYF | TGTGCCAGCCCCCCTTCACTGCGGGGAGATGTAGAGACCCAGTACTTC
TRBJ2-1 | TRBV29-1 | - | TRBD2 | CSASGSSYNEQFF | TGCAGCGCTAGCGGGAGCTCCTACAATGAGCAGTTCTTC
TRBJ2-6 | TRBV6-1 | - | - | CASSEVAGSGANVLTF | TGTGCCAGCAGTGAAGTTGCGGGGTCAGGGGCCAACGTCCTGACTTTC
TRBJ2-2 | TRBV7-9 | few | - | CASSWTAIGTGELFF | TGTGCCAGCAGCTGGACAGCCATCGGCACCGGGGAGCTGTTTTTT
TRBJ2-2 | TRBV7-3 | - | TRBD2 | CASGRAAGELFF | TGTGCCAGCGGGAGGGCGGCCGGGGAGCTGTTTTTT
TRBJ2-7 | TRBV6-1 | - | TRBD2 | CASSEFTSGSYEQYF | TGTGCCAGCAGTGAATTTACTAGCGGGTCCTACGAGCAGTACTTC
TRBJ1-2 | TRBV7-9 | - | - | CASTLGGGVHGYTF | TGTGCCAGCACCCTGGGGGGGGGCGTCCATGGCTACACCTTC
TRBJ2-5 | TRBV7-8 | - | - | CASSLGLQGRQETQYF | TGTGCCAGCAGCTTAGGACTACAGGGACGACAAGAGACCCAGTACTTC
TRBJ2-7 | TRBV5-6 | - | TRBD1 | CASSPPAGQGTYEQYF | TGTGCCAGCAGCCCCCCCGCGGGACAGGGGACTTACGAGCAGTACTTC
TRBJ2-7 | TRBV7-2 | - | TRBD2 | CASSFHPGTSGIYEQYF | TGTGCCAGCAGCTTCCATCCGGGGACTAGCGGTATCTACGAGCAGTACTTC
TRBJ1-1 | TRBV5-8 | once | TRBD1 | CASRDRRMNTEAFF | TGTGCCAGCAGGGACAGGAGGATGAACACTGAAGCTTTCTTT
TRBJ2-3 | TRBV28 | - | TRBD2 | CASSDSPGGLRADTQYF | TGTGCCAGCAGTGACTCCCCGGGAGGGCTTCGGGCAGATACGCAGTATTTT
TRBJ2-3 | TRBV7-9 | few | TRBD2 | CASSLTSGSTDTQYF | TGTGCCAGCAGCTTGACTAGCGGGAGCACAGATACGCAGTATTTT
TRBJ2-3 | TRBV28 | - | TRBD2 | CASSLLGAGGPDTQYF | TGTGCCAGCAGTTTATTAGGAGCGGGAGGGCCAGATACGCAGTATTTT
TRBJ2-1 | TRBV28 | - | TRBD2 | CASSLWGLAGLSSYNEQFF | TGTGCCAGCAGTTTATGGGGACTAGCGGGATTAAGCTCCTACAATGAGCAGTTCTTC
TRBJ2-1 | TRBV10-3 | - | - | CAISYGNEQFF | TGTGCCATCAGCTACGGCAATGAGCAGTTCTTC
TRBJ2-7 | TRBV9 | - | TRBD2 | CASSLLAGGTYEQYF | TGTGCCAGCAGCCTACTAGCGGGAGGAACCTACGAGCAGTACTTC
TRBJ2-2 | TRBV11-3 | - | - | CASSLGRGGELFF | TGTGCCAGCAGCTTAGGGAGGGGCGGGGAGCTGTTTTTT
TRBJ2-5 | TRBV5-4 | - | TRBD2 | CASSQGLANQETQYF | TGTGCCAGCAGTCAAGGACTAGCGAACCAAGAGACCCAGTACTTC
TRBJ2-2 | TRBV7-3 | - | TRBD2 | CASSRGGGPGELFF | TGTGCCAGCAGCAGGGGCGGGGGGCCCGGGGAGCTGTTTTTT
TRBJ1-1 | TRBV6-5 | - | - | CASSYAGVGQAFF | TGTGCCAGCAGTTACGCAGGGGTAGGCCAAGCTTTCTTT
TRBJ2-7 | TRBV10-3 | once | TRBD2 | CAISATSGRATYEQYF | TGTGCCATCAGTGCAACTAGCGGGAGGGCCACATACGAGCAGTACTTC
TRBJ2-5 | TRBV9 | - | - | CASSPRGWEKAQETQYF | TGTGCCAGCAGCCCCCGGGGTTGGGAGAAGGCCCAAGAGACCCAGTACTTC
TRBJ2-3 | TRBV11-2 | - | - | CASSLGFSSAYFTDTQYF | TGTGCCAGCAGCTTAGGTTTTTCTAGCGCCTATTTCACAGATACGCAGTATTTT
TRBJ1-3 | TRBV7-2 | - | - | CASSFAGRSGNTIYF | TGTGCCAGCAGCTTTGCGGGTCGCTCTGGAAACACCATATATTTT
TRBJ2-3 | TRBV9 | few | - | CASSVTGDTQYF | TGTGCCAGCAGCGTAACCGGAGATACGCAGTATTTT
TRBJ2-3 | TRBV7-9 | - | - | CASSPTSYADTQYF | TGTGCCAGCAGCCCAACTAGTTACGCAGATACGCAGTATTTT
TRBJ1-4 | TRBV4-3 | - | TRBD1 | CASSQDTKGASTNEKLFF | TGCGCCAGCAGCCAAGACACTAAGGGGGCCTCAACTAATGAAAAACTGTTTTTT
TRBJ1-4 | TRBV28 | - | TRBD1 | CASSLWTGGMGEKLFF | TGTGCCAGCAGTTTGTGGACAGGGGGAATGGGCGAAAAACTGTTTTTT
TRBJ2-1 | TRBV2 | - | TRBD2 | CASSEERESYNEQFF | TGTGCCAGCAGTGAGGAGCGGGAGTCGTACAATGAGCAGTTCTTC
TRBJ1-2 | TRBV18 | - | - | CASSPTGLYGYTF | TGTGCCAGCTCTCCTACAGGGCTCTATGGCTACACCTTC
TRBJ1-2 | TRBV4-3 | - | - | CASSQDHRGADYGYTF | TGCGCCAGCAGCCAAGATCATCGGGGGGCAGACTATGGCTACACCTTC
TRBJ2-1 | TRBV6-1 | - | - | CASRPPGNEQFF | TGTGCCAGCAGGCCCCCAGGCAATGAGCAGTTCTTC
TRBJ2-7 | TRBV5-6 | - | TRBD1 | CASSLGGLNYEQYF | TGTGCCAGCAGCTTAGGGGGCTTAAACTACGAGCAGTACTTC
TRBJ2-2 | TRBV19 | - | TRBD2 | CASRPVGRAGTGELFF | TGTGCCAGTAGGCCTGTCGGGAGGGCCGGAACCGGGGAGCTGTTTTTT
TRBJ2-2 | TRBV28 | - | - | CASSWGVGGTGELFF | TGTGCCAGCAGCTGGGGGGTCGGGGGCACCGGGGAGCTGTTTTTT
TRBJ2-5 | TRBV7-9 | - | - | CASSLDRQIQETQYF | TGTGCCAGCAGCTTAGATAGACAGATCCAAGAGACCCAGTACTTC
TRBJ2-1 | TRBV7-2 | - | TRBD2 | CASSSTSGRREQFF | TGTGCCAGCAGCTCGACTAGCGGGAGGCGTGAGCAGTTCTTC
TRBJ2-7 | TRBV15 | - | - | CATSRDGGQGVGEQYF | TGTGCCACCAGCAGAGATGGAGGGCAGGGAGTGGGGGAGCAGTACTTC